A single sample gave rise to the 27 T cell receptor beta chains below, sequenced in a study of cytomegalovirus exposure and HLA in healthy donors. Assay: immunoSEQ multiplex PCR; the TCRdb copy retains only in-frame clones and omits some. Here the sample spans around 300,000 clones, 88% being singletons. Sequencing input: PBMCs. The receptor source for this set is a man aged 25 to 45 in good health and CMV-seronegative.

This clone has just one count. V gene TRBV5-1 combines with J gene TRBJ2-1, with 12 bases lining up with TRBD2. The V gene end was trimmed by 3 bases and the J gene end by 0 bases; junction bases not matched to a gene: 4. The CDR3 runs to 17 residues. Germline CDR1 is SGHRS and CDR2 is YFSETQ. In nucleotides, the CDR3 is TGCGCCAGCAGCTCCCTAGCGGGGGGGCTCTCCTACAATGAGCAGTTCTTC. Protein: CASSSLAGGLSYNEQFF.

V gene TRBV19 combines with J gene TRBJ2-2; D is possibly TRBD2 (6 bases). From germline, CDR1 is LNHDA and CDR2 SQIVND (reference sequence). With 9 bases removed from V and 6 bases from J, the gap between germline ends came to 20 bases. The CDR3 contains 15 residues. This CDR3 reads CASSGVWLVSGELFF. The CDR3 bases are TGTGCCAGCTCGGGGGTATGGTTAGTCTCCGGGGAGCTGTTTTTT.

This clone was seen once. The chain uses TRBV5-6 and TRBJ2-2; D might be TRBD1 (6 bases). Germline V CDR1 and CDR2: SGHDT, YYEEEE. V was cut by 5 bases and J by 4 bases, with 15 bases left in between. The length of the CDR3 is 15 residues. The CDR3: CASREQGLGTGELFF. DNA for the CDR3: TGTGCCAGCAGGGAACAGGGCTTGGGCACCGGGGAGCTGTTTTTT.

This clone was counted a single time. This chain uses TRBV21-1 with TRBJ1-1; the table's D gene call, TRBD1, was not cross checked with the DNA. TRBV21-1 is marked as a pseudogene. CDR3 length equals 14 residues. CDR3 DNA: TGTGCCAGCAGCAAATCCCCAGGGGGCACTGAAGCTTTCTTT. It encodes CASSKSPGGTEAFF.

The V call is TRBV10-3, the J call TRBJ2-7; 10 nucleotides agree with TRBD1. This CDR3 is 15 amino acids long. Trimming at V came to 11 bases and at J to 4 bases, leaving 14 bases not matched to a gene. Germline V gene sequence: CDR1 ENHRY, CDR2 SYGVKD. The CDR3 sequence is CAVRGQGSSPYEQYF. The CDR3 bases are TGTGCCGTCCGGGGACAGGGGTCATCGCCGTACGAGCAGTACTTC.

CDR3: CAWSVPPAEAFF. The CDR3 DNA sequence: TGTGCCTGGAGTGTACCACCGGCTGAAGCTTTCTTT. This sequence joins TRBV30 and TRBJ1-1; D gene unclear. The CDR3 is 12 amino acids. The germline gives CDR1 GTSNPN, CDR2 SVGIG (reference sequence). The V end was cut by 0 bases, the J end by 6 bases, with 8 bases between.

The CDR3 here is CAWSVGTGSNEQFF. The CDR3 DNA follows: TGTGCCTGGAGTGTCGGGACAGGGAGCAATGAGCAGTTCTTC. This chain links TRBV30 with TRBJ2-1, with 9 nucleotides matching TRBD1. The junction had 3 bases not matched to a gene; V was cut back by 0 bases and J by 6 bases. Germline V lookup: CDR1 GTSNPN, CDR2 SVGIG (reference sequence). CDR3 length equals 14 residues.

The rearrangement links TRBV4-3 to TRBJ2-7; 12 bases map to TRBD2. Germline values: CDR1 LGHNA, CDR2 YSLEER. The CDR3 spans 16 residues. The J segment lost 3 bases and the V segment lost 1 base, leaving 4 bases of the junction unmatched. Here the CDR3 DNA reads TGCGCCAGCAGCCAAGGGACTAGCGGGGCCAACTACGAGCAGTACTTC. The encoded protein is CASSQGTSGANYEQYF.

The chain employs TRBV11-2 and TRBJ2-3, with 7 bases matching TRBD2. J was trimmed by 5 bases and V by 7 bases; bases with no gene match: 9. The CDR3 consists of 14 residues. CDR1 and CDR2 from the germline V gene are SGHAT and FQNNGV. The CDR3 sequence is CASTDSTGGDTQYF. In DNA, the CDR3 is TGTGCCAGCACAGATTCGACGGGGGGAGATACGCAGTATTTT.

The V and J genes are TRBV5-4 and TRBJ2-1, with 7 bases lining up with TRBD1. V trimming: 4 bases; J trimming: 5 bases; junction bases outside the gene matches: 6. The CDR3 is made up of 14 amino acids. Per germline, CDR1 SGHNT and CDR2 YYREEE (reference sequence). The CDR3 DNA sequence: TGTGCCAGCAGCGCAACTGGACAGGACAATGAGCAGTTCTTC. It encodes CASSATGQDNEQFF.

The CDR3 nucleotides read TGCGCCAGCAGCTCTGTGGAGGGTATATATGGCTACACCTTC. It is translated as CASSSVEGIYGYTF. The rearrangement joins TRBV5-1 to TRBJ1-2; D is unclear. With 3 bases removed from V and 5 bases from J, the gap between germline ends came to 14 bases. The V gene's germline CDR1 is SGHRS and CDR2 YFSETQ. The CDR3 is made up of 14 amino acids.

CDR3 DNA: TGCAGCGTTGAAAGGGGGTCAGGGTTGGCCGGGGAGCTGTTTTTT. Its translation: CSVERGSGLAGELFF. The V gene is TRBV29-1, the J gene TRBJ2-2, with D possibly TRBD1 on 6 matching bases. CDR3 size: 15 residues. V was shortened by 2 bases and J by 6 bases, with 16 bases between the two germline ends. CDR1 is SQVTM, CDR2 ANQGSEA, per germline.

The V and J genes are TRBV7-9 and TRBJ1-2, with a tentative D call TRBD1 (6 bases). Per the germline V gene, CDR1 is SEHNR and CDR2 is FQNEAQ (reference sequence). This CDR3 comprises 17 residues. V was clipped by 0 bases and J by 0 bases, with 14 bases between them. CDR3 loop: CASSLATGRGPNYGYTF. The CDR3 nucleotides read TGTGCCAGCAGCTTAGCCACAGGGAGAGGGCCTAACTATGGCTACACCTTC. Full variable domain (remainder filled in from reference TRBV7-9 and TRBJ1-2): DTGVSQNPRHKITKRGQNVTFRCDPISEHNRLYWYRQTLGQGPEFLTYFQNEAQLEKSRLLSDRFSAERPKGSFSTLEIQRTEQGDSAMYLCASSLATGRGPNYGYTFGSGTRLTVV.

The chain is built from TRBV19 and TRBJ2-2; a possible D gene is TRBD2 (6 bases). With 6 bases removed from V and 5 bases from J, the gap between germline ends came to 22 bases. The CDR3 totals 17 residues. Germline CDR1 is LNHDA and CDR2 is SQIVND (reference sequence). CDR3: CASSRPPTSTQTGELFF. CDR3 nucleotides: TGTGCCAGTAGCCGACCCCCCACTAGCACCCAGACCGGGGAGCTGTTTTTT.

This chain connects TRBV1 to TRBJ2-5; the DNA was not compared with TRBD2, the D call given in the table. TRBV1 is shown as a pseudogene. The CDR3 runs 18 residues. The CDR3 region is CTSSQDLGVAGGQETQYF. CDR3 DNA: TGCACCAGCAGCCAAGATCTGGGGGTAGCGGGGGGACAAGAGACCCAGTACTTC.

The V gene is TRBV9, the J gene TRBJ2-7, with TRBD2 matching over 10 bases. J gave up 6 bases and V 4 bases, and 13 bases lay outside the gene matches. CDR1 is SGDLS and CDR2 is YYNGEE in the germline V gene. The CDR3 is 16 residues long. DNA of the CDR3: TGTGCCAGCAGCTCTGGGCCCTACGGGACTAGCGCCGAGCAGTACTTC. Its protein is CASSSGPYGTSAEQYF.

This chain uses TRBV7-9 with TRBJ2-7, with 9 bases identical to TRBD1. V shed 4 bases and J 2 bases; nucleotides not matched to a gene: 6. Germline V gene data show CDR1 as SEHNR and CDR2 as FQNEAQ (reference sequence). The CDR3 has 15 residues. Written as DNA, the CDR3 is TGTGCCAGCAGCTCCCCCGGGACAGGGCCCTACGAGCAGTACTTC. This sequence encodes CASSSPGTGPYEQYF.

The chain is built from TRBV5-1 and TRBJ1-1; D is uncertain. CDR3 length equals 12 residues. V was pared by 4 bases and J by 3 bases, with 7 bases between. Germline V gene lookup returns CDR1 SGHRS and CDR2 YFSETQ. CDR3 in DNA: TGCGCCAGCAGCCGTGGCTACACTGAAGCTTTCTTT. It encodes CASSRGYTEAFF.

The CDR3 coding sequence is TGTGCCAGCAGTCTCGTGGACAGGCCCTACGAGCAGTACTTC. This sequence encodes CASSLVDRPYEQYF. The V gene is TRBV6-5, the J gene TRBJ2-7; TRBD1 agrees at 7 bases. Germline CDR1 MNHEY, CDR2 SVGAGI. This CDR3 has 14 amino acids. Trimming removed 5 bases from V and 2 bases from J; junction bases left unmatched: 6.

This chain uses TRBV2 with TRBJ2-5; 9 bases agree with TRBD2. The CDR3 sequence is 16 residues long. The J segment lost 1 base and the V segment lost 1 base, leaving 4 bases of the junction unmatched. Germline V gene data show CDR1 as SNHLY and CDR2 as FYNNEI. Here the CDR3 reads CASSEDGAGGQETQYF. In nucleotides, the CDR3 is TGTGCCAGCAGTGAAGACGGAGCGGGGGGCCAAGAGACCCAGTACTTC.

The table lists this clone with a count of one. CDR3 residues: CASSLVTTGGPEAFF. The CDR3 DNA follows: TGCGCCAGCAGCCTTGTCACCACGGGGGGGCCTGAAGCTTTCTTT. The genes are TRBV5-1 and TRBJ1-1; D perhaps matches TRBD1 (6 bases). Germline CDR1 SGHRS, CDR2 YFSETQ. The CDR3 is 15 residues long. V lost 4 bases and J lost 6, with 19 bases in between.

The chain links TRBV7-2 to TRBJ2-7; 7 bases line up with TRBD2. The ends lost 5 bases at V and 3 bases at J; junction bases unmatched: 7. Per germline, CDR1 SGHTA and CDR2 FQGNSA. The CDR3 contains 14 residues. CDR3 amino acids: CASSPGGSLYEQYF. CDR3 DNA sequence: TGTGCCAGCAGCCCCGGGGGGTCCCTCTACGAGCAGTACTTC.

This chain links TRBV5-1 with TRBJ1-1; 8 bases match TRBD1. V was clipped by 2 bases and J by 14 bases; unmatched bases: 20. Germline CDR1 reads SGHRS; CDR2 reads YFSETQ. The CDR3 covers 16 residues. The CDR3, as DNA: TGCGCCAGCAGCTTTGAGATCCAGGGGGCTCCTCGTTCCATCTTCTTT. This translates into CASSFEIQGAPRSIFF.

This chain links TRBV7-2 with TRBJ2-3; 10 positions agree with TRBD2. The CDR3 consists of 16 residues. Germline V lookup: CDR1 SGHTA, CDR2 FQGNSA. V gave up 0 bases and J gave up 4 bases; unmatched junction bases: 4. The CDR3 nucleotides are TGTGCCAGCAGCTTAGCGCTAGCGGGGGACTCAGATACGCAGTATTTT. Translation: CASSLALAGDSDTQYF.

V usage is TRBV6-6 and J usage is TRBJ1-5, with a tentative D call TRBD1 (5 bases). The CDR3 has 15 residues. Looked up from germline, CDR1 is MNHNY and CDR2 is SVGAGI (reference sequence). Between the trimmed V and J ends, which lost 0 bases and 4 bases, there was a span of 10 bases. CDR3 sequence reads: CASSYSGGTNQPQHF. The DNA for the CDR3 is TGTGCCAGCAGTTACTCGGGGGGTACGAATCAGCCCCAGCATTTT.

This chain uses TRBV18 with TRBJ2-2, with D tentatively TRBD1 (6 bases). Germline assignment: CDR1 KGHSH and CDR2 LQKENI. The CDR3 has 14 amino acids. Trimming removed 1 base at V and 7 bases at J, with 10 bases between. The CDR3 bases are TGTGCCAGCTCACCACATAAGGACAGCGGGGAGCTGTTTTTT. Its translation: CASSPHKDSGELFF.

As for this clone: The junction shows a germline mismatch at one end, possibly a read error. The CDR3 sequence: CASSNLGGNAGELFF. CDR3 sequence (DNA): TGTGCCAGTAGTAACCTTGGGGGGAACGCCGGGGAGCTGTTTTTT. The chain has TRBV19 and TRBJ2-2, with TRBD2 as a possible D gene (6 bases). CDR1 and CDR2 from the germline V gene are LNHDA and SQIVND (reference sequence). The CDR3 sequence is 15 residues long. The complete variable domain, with remaining parts taken from reference TRBV19 and TRBJ2-2, reads DGGITQSPKYLFRKEGQNVTLSCEQNLNHDAMYWYRQDPGQGLRLIYYSQIVNDFQKGDIAEGYSVSREKKESFPLTVTSAQKNPTAFYLCASSNLGGNAGELFFGEGSRLTVL.